The sequence of this T cell receptor (beta chain) was determined in a study of OX40 agonist ivuxolimab in advanced cancers. For context, the study as a whole: Ivuxolimab was an agonistic, fully human IgG2 monoclonal antibody directed against OX40 (CD134), a costimulatory receptor. Intravenous ivuxolimab was administered to patients every 2 weeks at six dose levels: 0.01, 0.1, 0.3, 1.5, 3 and 10 mg/kg. Among the roughly 52 dose-escalation patients, 19 had hepatocellular carcinoma, roughly 15 melanoma, 9 renal cell carcinoma and 9 head and neck cancer. In the dose-escalation cohort, approximately 82% of patients were male, and the mean age was roughly 60 years, with a range of roughly 23 to 85. Prior anti-PD-1, anti-PD-L1 or anti-CTLA-4 therapy was permitted, and checkpoint inhibitors had been received by roughly 42% of dose-escalation patients. Partial responses were achieved by three dose-escalation patients, of whom one had hepatocellular carcinoma and two had cutaneous melanoma. Peripheral TCRbeta sequencing aimed to test whether ivuxolimab altered TCR sequence diversity and caused clonal T-cell expansion. The paper reports the monotherapy dose-escalation portion (N ≈ 50 patients) of the phase I ivuxolimab trial. Beyond this particular receptor, the publication reports: At doses of 0.1 to 3.0 mg/kg, clonal expansion of both CD4+ and CD8+ T cells in blood was seen between baseline and week 6. Low levels of normalized T-cell clonal expansion were also seen in some patients who did not respond. After ivuxolimab, expanded clones were on average more numerous among CD8+ T cells than among CD4+ T cells. Antigen specificity was not determined for the clonally expanded peripheral T cells. Partial responders in the 0.1-3.0 mg/kg groups had among the lowest normalized peripheral clonal expansion, especially among CD8+ T cells.

Patients with autoimmune disease history or receiving systemic immunosuppression were excluded from the trial. Peripheral blood for TCR sequencing was collected from all dose cohorts at baseline, on cycle 4 day 1, and on cycle 7 day 1. Samples came from an open-label, multicenter, first-in-human phase I dose-escalation trial of ivuxolimab. Adults with locally advanced or metastatic head and neck squamous cell, hepatocellular, melanoma or renal cell carcinoma were enrolled in the trial. CD4+ and CD8+ T cells were sorted separately from peripheral blood before TCR sequencing. V is shortened by 4 bases, J by 5 bases, and the region joining them spans 18 bases. According to the germline V gene (reference sequence), CDR1 reads LNHDA and CDR2 reads SQIVND. From the cysteine up to the phenylalanine, the CDR3 has a length of 15 residues. Here the CDR3 DNA is all that survives: 45 bases in frame from base 1.

Genomic DNA was extracted from sorted cells for sequencing of the TCRbeta CDR3 region. The immunoSEQ Assay was used for sequencing of TCRbeta CDR3 regions. The source is immuneACCESS, and TCRdb retained only in-frame sequences with V and J called. Part of the clones is not carried over; for the studies checked, unresolved V genes explain less than half of this, and the remainder is unexplained. The sample table lists under 95,000 clones, 91% of them with a count of one. The leading ten clones occupy 8.7% of the sample. Note on this clone: Which antigen it targets is not known. Nothing much larger sits one base from this clone, and base qualities are not available.

This TCR came from an adult with an advanced solid tumor such as melanoma, head and neck, liver or kidney cancer. The rearrangement combines TRBV19 with TRBJ2-7; the D gene is not confidently resolved. Sequences were derived from CD4+ or CD8+ T cells sorted from blood, sampled in a trial of the OX40 agonist ivuxolimab. The DNA sequence is as follows: TGTGCCAGTAGTAGAAATAGTGGGGTCAACGACGAGCAGTACTTC. It specifies CASSRNSGVNDEQYF.